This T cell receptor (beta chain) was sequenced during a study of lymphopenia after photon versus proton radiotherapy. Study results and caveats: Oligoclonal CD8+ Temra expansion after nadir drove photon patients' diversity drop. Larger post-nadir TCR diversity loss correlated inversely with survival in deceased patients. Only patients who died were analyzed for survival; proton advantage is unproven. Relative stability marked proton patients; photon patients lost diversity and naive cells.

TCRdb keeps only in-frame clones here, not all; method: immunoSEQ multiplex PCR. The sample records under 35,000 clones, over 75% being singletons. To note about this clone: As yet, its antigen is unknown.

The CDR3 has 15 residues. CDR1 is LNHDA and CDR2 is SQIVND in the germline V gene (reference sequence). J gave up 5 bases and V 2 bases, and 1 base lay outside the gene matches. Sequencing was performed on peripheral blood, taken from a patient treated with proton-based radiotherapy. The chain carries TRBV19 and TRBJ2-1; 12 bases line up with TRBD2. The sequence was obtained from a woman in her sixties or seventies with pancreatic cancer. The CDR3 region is CASSILAGGNNEQFF. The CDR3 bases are TGTGCCAGTAGTATACTAGCGGGAGGGAACAATGAGCAGTTCTTC.